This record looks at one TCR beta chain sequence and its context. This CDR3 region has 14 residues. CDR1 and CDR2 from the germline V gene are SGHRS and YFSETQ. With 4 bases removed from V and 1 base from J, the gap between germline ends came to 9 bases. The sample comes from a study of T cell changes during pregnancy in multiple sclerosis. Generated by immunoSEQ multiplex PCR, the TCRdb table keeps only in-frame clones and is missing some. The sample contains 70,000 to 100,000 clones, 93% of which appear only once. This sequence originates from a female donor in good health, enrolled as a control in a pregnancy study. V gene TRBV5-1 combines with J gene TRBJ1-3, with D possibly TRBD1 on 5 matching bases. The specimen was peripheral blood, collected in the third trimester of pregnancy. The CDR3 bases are TGCGCCAGCAGCAACGGACAATCTGGAAACACCATATATTTT. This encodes CASSNGQSGNTIYF.